A selection of T cell receptor beta chains follows, all from one sample in a study of shared clonotypes between healthy human individuals. Produced via immunoSEQ multiplex PCR; TCRdb's table is partial and in-frame only. The repertoire holds some 600,000 clones, with 90% to 97% as singletons. What was sequenced was naive CD8+ T cells sorted from blood. These receptors were collected from a woman aged 25 to 39 in good health. Each CDR3 is given with its conserved first and last residue. The D gene is left open where the match is weak.

d_call	v_call	j_call	cdr3_length	cdr3_nt	cdr3_aa
NA	TRBV27	TRBJ2-2	13	TGTGCCAGCAGTTTAGGCACACCCGGGGAGCTGTTTTTT	CASSLGTPGELFF
TRBD2	TRBV4-1	TRBJ2-7	16	TGCGCCAGCAGCCAAGGGACTAGCGGAGGTCTCTACGAGCAGTACTTC	CASSQGTSGGLYEQYF
NA	TRBV28	TRBJ2-3	12	TGTGCCAGCAGTTTCTATAGCGATACGCAGTATTTT	CASSFYSDTQYF
TRBD1	TRBV28	TRBJ1-1	13	TGTGCCAGCAGTAGCAGGGGGAACCTTGAAGCTTTCTTT	CASSSRGNLEAFF
NA	TRBV2	TRBJ2-3	12	TGTGCCAGCAGTGAATGGCGAGATACGCAGTATTTT	CASSEWRDTQYF
TRBD1	TRBV6-6	TRBJ2-7	16	TGTGCCAGCAGTTACTTTGGGACAGGGGTCTCCTACGAGCAGTACTTC	CASSYFGTGVSYEQYF
NA	TRBV7-9	TRBJ2-7	14	TGTGCCAGCACCCGGACTGGCATGGCCTACGAGCAGTACTTC	CASTRTGMAYEQYF
NA	TRBV7-2	TRBJ2-7	16	TGTGCCAGCAGCTTAGCGCCCGAGGCAGGCCTATACGAGCAGTACTTC	CASSLAPEAGLYEQYF
NA	TRBV5-1	TRBJ2-4	16	TGCGCCAGCAGCTTGGGCGAAAGAGAGGCCAAAAACATTCAGTACTTC	CASSLGEREAKNIQYF
NA	TRBV7-8	TRBJ2-7	15	TGTGCCAGCAGCAGAACAGGCAGGAGCTCCTACGAGCAGTACTTC	CASSRTGRSSYEQYF
NA	TRBV5-4	TRBJ1-2	13	TGTGCCAGCAGCTTGGGAGCCCCCTGGGGCTACACCTTC	CASSLGAPWGYTF
NA	TRBV27	TRBJ2-7	9	TGTGCCAGCGGCTACGAGCAGTACTTC	CASGYEQYF
NA	TRBV27	TRBJ2-2	15	TGTGCCAGCAGTTTGGGACGGGGCGGCACCGGGGAGCTGTTTTTT	CASSLGRGGTGELFF